The 21 T cell receptor beta chains presented below share a single source sample, sequenced in a study of human T cells and chemical hapten exposure. As to time point: pre-sensitization, week 0. Treatment described: therapeutic diphenylcyclopropenone sensitization with weekly scalp DPC. From the RACE reads, TCRdb called clonotypes with MiXCR, one entry per CDR3 protein. The table lists 250,000 or so distinct CDR3 sequences, roughly 8.9% of them singletons. The sequences come from whole blood, collected in connection with sensitization to the hapten diphenylcyclopropenone (DPC). Every receptor here comes from a woman between 40 and 55 years old with alopecia areata. Some clones in this sample may be carry-over from other donors' samples.

The chain is built from TRBV7-8 and TRBJ2-7, with D uncertain. V lost 2 bases and J 2 bases, leaving 16 bases between the germline ends. The CDR3 is 16 amino acids. CDR1 and CDR2 from the germline V gene are SGHVS and FQNEAQ. CDR3 region: CASSLMESIPPYEQYF. The CDR3 bases are TGTGCCAGCAGCTTAATGGAGTCCATCCCACCCTACGAGCAGTACTTC.

This clonotype was counted ten times or more. V gene TRBV10-3 combines with J gene TRBJ1-6; D may be TRBD1 (6 bases). The CDR3 length is 17 residues. Trimming took off 2 bases at V and 0 bases at J, with 11 bases between the two ends. Germline CDR1 is ENHRY and CDR2 is SYGVKD. The CDR3 nucleotides read TGTGCCATCAGTGAGCGGACAGAAAGCTCCTATAATTCACCCCTCCACTTT. It encodes CAISERTESSYNSPLHF.

In its sample, this clonotype was seen a few times. The chain is built from TRBV5-1 and TRBJ1-4; 11 bases line up with TRBD1. The V segment lost 3 bases and the J segment 8 bases; nucleotides outside the gene matches: 15. Germline V CDR1 and CDR2: SGHRS, YFSETQ. This CDR3 contains 18 residues. CDR3 region: CASSSPGTGGLKEEKLFF. In DNA, the CDR3 is TGCGCCAGCAGCTCCCCCGGGACAGGGGGTCTGAAAGAGGAAAAACTGTTTTTT.

The chain has TRBV6-5 and TRBJ1-6; the match to TRBD1 covers 12 bases. Per the germline V gene, CDR1 is MNHEY and CDR2 is SVGAGI. The CDR3 runs 18 residues. Unmatched junction bases numbered 11, after V lost 8 bases and J lost 3 bases. CDR3: CASRGGQGASGYNSPLHF. The CDR3 DNA follows: TGTGCCAGCCGAGGGGGACAGGGGGCTTCGGGCTATAATTCACCCCTCCACTTT.

This chain connects TRBV18 to TRBJ1-2, with TRBD1 as a possible D gene (6 bases). Trimming took off 0 bases at V and 8 bases at J, with 10 bases between the two ends. The CDR3 is 13 residues long. Per the germline V gene, CDR1 is KGHSH and CDR2 is LQKENI. The CDR3 DNA is TGTGCCAGCTCACCACCGGCAGGGGAGGGCTACACCTTC. Translation: CASSPPAGEGYTF.

This clonotype appeared a few times. The chain joins TRBV7-3 to TRBJ1-1; 7 bases are a match to TRBD1. The CDR3 runs 14 residues. Trimming cost V 5 bases and J 1 base; bases outside gene matches: 4. Germline CDR1 SGHTA, CDR2 FQGTGA. CDR3 residues: CASSRTGENTEAFF. The CDR3 nucleotides are TGTGCCAGCAGCCGGACAGGCGAGAACACTGAAGCTTTCTTT.

The V gene is TRBV10-3, the J gene TRBJ1-2, with a weak D call TRBD1 (6 bases). From germline, CDR1 is ENHRY and CDR2 SYGVKD. The CDR3 loop spans 11 amino acids. The V gene lost 8 bases and the J gene lost 4 bases, with 8 bases spanning the gap. CDR3 loop: CAIGGSYGYTF. DNA for the CDR3: TGTGCCATCGGGGGCTCCTATGGCTACACCTTC.

This clonotype turned up a few times. This chain links TRBV7-2 with TRBJ2-5; D possibly corresponds to TRBD2 (6 bases). Germline loops: CDR1 SGHTA, CDR2 FQGNSA. V lost 5 bases and J 5 bases, leaving 15 bases between the germline ends. This CDR3 is built from 14 residues. CDR3 sequence reads: CASSNPTAGETQYF. CDR3 sequence (DNA): TGTGCCAGCAGCAACCCGACGGCGGGGGAGACCCAGTACTTC.

A remark on this clonotype: The junction does not match germline at one end; this may be a read error. V and J are TRBV6-4 and TRBJ1-6; D gene uncertain. This CDR3 contains 11 residues. The V gene's germline CDR1 is MRHNA and CDR2 SNTAGT. For the CDR3, the DNA is TGTGCCGCCATCTCAGCGGTCGCTGATTTCTTT. Residues: CAAISAVADFF.

The chain uses TRBV12-3 or TRBV12-4 and TRBJ1-4; weak D call: TRBD1 (6 bases). Trimming cost V 6 bases and J 10 bases, with 15 bases left between them. This CDR3 has 13 amino acids. CDR3 amino acids: CASSRQGRLKLFF. CDR3 bases: TGTGCCAGCAGCAGGCAGGGGCGGTTAAAACTGTTTTTT.

The rearrangement uses TRBV20-1 and TRBJ2-7, with 8 bases fitting TRBD2. Per the germline V gene, CDR1 is DFQATT and CDR2 is SNEGSKA (reference sequence). The junction had 6 bases not matched to a gene; V was cut back by 3 bases and J by 2 bases. The CDR3 consists of 14 residues. CDR3 residues: CSARGAGGPYEQYF. CDR3 sequence (DNA): TGCAGTGCTAGGGGGGCGGGAGGCCCCTACGAGCAGTACTTC.

This clonotype was detected only a few times. The J gene is TRBJ2-7, the V gene TRBV11-2; D tentatively fits TRBD1 or TRBD2 (5 bases each). Trimming pared 5 bases from V and 2 bases from J, leaving 16 bases between. This CDR3 has 15 amino acids. Germline CDR1 and CDR2: SGHAT and FQNNGV. CDR3 in amino acids: CASSDSGSRAYEQYF. The CDR3 nucleotides read TGTGCCAGCAGCGACAGCGGATCCCGAGCCTACGAGCAGTACTTC.

This clonotype was picked up a small number of times. This rearrangement joins TRBV11-1 to TRBJ2-2; D remains unclear. CDR1 is SGHAT and CDR2 is FQDESV in the germline V gene (reference sequence). CDR3 length: 16 residues. Trimming shortened V by 6 bases and J by 0 bases, and 14 bases separated the two germline ends. The CDR3 region has the DNA TGTGCCAGCAGGCCTCTTCGGCAAGCGAACACCGGGGAGCTGTTTTTT. This gives the protein CASRPLRQANTGELFF.

This clonotype was picked up a small number of times. V usage is TRBV7-2 and J usage is TRBJ1-3, with 7 bases lining up with TRBD1. The germline V gene encodes CDR1 SGHTA and CDR2 FQGNSA. CDR3 length: 16 residues. Trimming took 1 base from V and 2 from J; bases not matched to a gene: 5. CDR3 sequence reads: CASSLVGGQTGNTIYF. CDR3 nucleotide sequence: TGTGCCAGCAGCTTAGTCGGGGGACAGACTGGAAACACCATATATTTT.

This clonotype was counted only a few times. The chain is built from TRBV20-1 and TRBJ2-7; 13 bases line up with TRBD2. The CDR3 contains 13 residues. J was trimmed by 5 bases and V by 6 bases; bases with no gene match: 4. Germline V gives CDR1 DFQATT, CDR2 SNEGSKA (reference sequence). CDR3 amino acids: CSASGTSGNEQYF. The CDR3 nucleotides read TGCAGTGCCTCTGGGACTAGCGGGAACGAGCAGTACTTC.

The chain recombines TRBV11-3 with TRBJ2-1; D is undetermined. Germline assignment: CDR1 SGHNT and CDR2 YENEEA. The CDR3 spans 13 residues. Trimming removed 1 base from V and 8 bases from J, with 9 bases in between. The CDR3 DNA reads as TGTGCCAGCAGCTTAGGGGCTAGAGATGAGCAGTTCTTC. This encodes CASSLGARDEQFF.

V is TRBV6-1 and J is TRBJ1-4; TRBD1 is a possible D gene (5 bases). Germline CDR1 reads MNHNS; CDR2 reads SASEGT. Trimming removed 7 bases from V and 4 bases from J, with 7 bases in between. The CDR3 covers 12 residues. CDR3 in DNA: TGTGCCAGCACGGGGGTTAATGAAAAACTGTTTTTT. Translated, it gives CASTGVNEKLFF.

This clonotype was found many times. Written as DNA, the CDR3 is TGCAGCGTTGAGGGGACTAGCGGGAGGACCCGCGAGCAGTACTTC. As protein: CSVEGTSGRTREQYF. V usage is TRBV29-1 and J usage is TRBJ2-7; 15 bases are a match to TRBD2. The CDR3 consists of 15 residues. Germline-derived CDR1 and CDR2 are SQVTM and ANQGSEA. Trimming at V came to 3 bases and at J to 6 bases, leaving 6 bases not matched to a gene.

The chain joins TRBV6-2 or TRBV6-3 to TRBJ1-5; the D gene is possibly TRBD1 (5 bases). V was pared by 2 bases and J by 0 bases, with 11 bases between. The CDR3 spans 16 residues. The germline gives CDR1 MNHEY, CDR2 SVGEGT. The CDR3 here is CASSYLGLDSNQPQHF. In nucleotides, the CDR3 is TGTGCCAGCAGTTACCTGGGACTTGATAGCAATCAGCCCCAGCATTTT.

V usage is TRBV6-5 and J usage is TRBJ1-6; D is uncertain. Deletions cut 2 bases from V and 7 bases from J, with 12 bases between. CDR1 is MNHEY and CDR2 is SVGAGI in the germline V gene. The length of the CDR3 is 15 residues. The CDR3: CASSYGRSWNSPLHF. DNA for the CDR3: TGTGCCAGCAGTTACGGACGGTCCTGGAATTCACCCCTCCACTTT.

The rearrangement uses TRBV24-1 and TRBJ2-1; D not resolved. The CDR3 consists of 13 residues. CDR1 and CDR2 from the germline V gene are KGHDR and SFDVKD. Trimming removed 3 bases at V and 5 bases at J, with 7 bases between. The CDR3 sequence: CATSDPGDNEQFF. The CDR3 region has the DNA TGTGCCACCAGTGATCCTGGGGACAATGAGCAGTTCTTC.